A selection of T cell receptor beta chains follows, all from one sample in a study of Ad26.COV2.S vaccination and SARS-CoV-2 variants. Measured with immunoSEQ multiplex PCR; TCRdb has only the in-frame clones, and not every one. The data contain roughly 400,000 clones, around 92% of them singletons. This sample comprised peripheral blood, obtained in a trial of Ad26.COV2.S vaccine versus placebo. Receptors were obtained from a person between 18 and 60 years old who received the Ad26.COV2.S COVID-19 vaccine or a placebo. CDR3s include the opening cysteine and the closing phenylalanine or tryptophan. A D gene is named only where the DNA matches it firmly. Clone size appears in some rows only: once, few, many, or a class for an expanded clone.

CDR3 protein: CAGSLASAMNTEAFF; CDR3 DNA: TGCGCCGGCAGCTTGGCCTCAGCTATGAACACTGAAGCTTTCTTT; V gene: TRBV5-1; clone size: once; J gene: TRBJ1-1; D gene: -
CDR3 protein: CSVPPRGGVEANQPQHF; CDR3 DNA: TGCAGCGTACCCCCCAGGGGGGGGGTGGAGGCAAATCAGCCCCAGCATTTT; V gene: TRBV29-1; clone size: -; J gene: TRBJ1-5; D gene: TRBD1
CDR3 protein: CASSLYDEQYF; CDR3 DNA: TGTGCCAGCAGCTTATACGACGAGCAGTACTTC; V gene: TRBV13; clone size: -; J gene: TRBJ2-7; D gene: -
CDR3 protein: CASSAATAPPIQYF; CDR3 DNA: TGCGCCAGCAGCGCCGCGACCGCCCCACCCATTCAGTACTTC; V gene: TRBV5-1; clone size: once; J gene: TRBJ2-4; D gene: -
CDR3 protein: CASSSTGGDSPLHF; CDR3 DNA: TGTGCCAGCAGCTCGACAGGGGGCGATTCACCCCTCCACTTT; V gene: TRBV5-4; clone size: -; J gene: TRBJ1-6; D gene: TRBD1
CDR3 protein: CASSLYMVAGNTIYF; CDR3 DNA: TGTGCCAGCAGCTTGTACATGGTAGCTGGAAACACCATATATTTT; V gene: TRBV5-6; clone size: -; J gene: TRBJ1-3; D gene: -
CDR3 protein: CASSRTSGYNEQFF; CDR3 DNA: TGTGCCAGCAGCCGGACTAGCGGATACAATGAGCAGTTCTTC; V gene: TRBV2; clone size: -; J gene: TRBJ2-1; D gene: TRBD2
CDR3 protein: CASSVLSGANVLTF; CDR3 DNA: TGTGCCAGCAGTGTTTTGTCTGGGGCCAACGTCCTGACTTTC; V gene: TRBV2; clone size: -; J gene: TRBJ2-6; D gene: -
CDR3 protein: CATSRVAGQFGYGYTF; CDR3 DNA: TGTGCCACCAGCAGAGTAGCAGGGCAGTTCGGCTATGGCTACACCTTC; V gene: TRBV15; clone size: -; J gene: TRBJ1-2; D gene: -
CDR3 protein: CASRGILDTIYF; CDR3 DNA: TGTGCCAGCAGAGGAATTTTGGACACCATATATTTT; V gene: TRBV7-6; clone size: -; J gene: TRBJ1-3; D gene: -
CDR3 protein: CASSKGGSDTQYF; CDR3 DNA: TGTGCCAGCAGCAAGGGGGGGTCAGATACGCAGTATTTT; V gene: TRBV7-9; clone size: -; J gene: TRBJ2-3; D gene: -
CDR3 protein: CASSYSGRGQETQYF; CDR3 DNA: TGTGCCAGCAGTTACTCGGGCAGGGGCCAAGAGACCCAGTACTTC; V gene: TRBV6-5; clone size: -; J gene: TRBJ2-5; D gene: -
CDR3 protein: CASKGTSDLVWNF; CDR3 DNA: TGTGCCAGCAAGGGGACATCGGATTTAGTTTGGAACTTC; V gene: TRBV2; clone size: -; J gene: TRBJ2-7; D gene: -
CDR3 protein: CASSYSRVNEQFF; CDR3 DNA: TGTGCCAGCAGTTACTCCAGAGTAAATGAGCAGTTCTTC; V gene: TRBV6-5; clone size: -; J gene: TRBJ2-1; D gene: -
CDR3 protein: CATAAKASGNTIYF; CDR3 DNA: TGTGCCACCGCTGCAAAGGCCTCTGGAAACACCATATATTTT; V gene: TRBV19; clone size: -; J gene: TRBJ1-3; D gene: -
CDR3 protein: CASNPDELAGNYGYTF; CDR3 DNA: TGTGCCAGCAACCCGGACGAATTGGCGGGCAACTATGGCTACACCTTC; V gene: TRBV2; clone size: -; J gene: TRBJ1-2; D gene: -
CDR3 protein: CASSPLRTEAFF; CDR3 DNA: TGTGCCAGCAGCCCGTTGAGGACTGAAGCTTTCTTT; V gene: TRBV11-2; clone size: -; J gene: TRBJ1-1; D gene: -
CDR3 protein: CASRRQGAISTDTQYF; CDR3 DNA: TGTGCCAGCCGTCGTCAGGGGGCGATTAGCACAGATACGCAGTATTTT; V gene: TRBV6-6; clone size: -; J gene: TRBJ2-3; D gene: TRBD1
CDR3 protein: CATGVGENTGELFF; CDR3 DNA: TGTGCCACCGGAGTGGGCGAGAACACCGGGGAGCTGTTTTTT; V gene: TRBV5-6; clone size: -; J gene: TRBJ2-2; D gene: -
CDR3 protein: CASSIPGQGNYGYTF; CDR3 DNA: TGTGCCAGCAGTATCCCGGGACAGGGTAACTATGGCTACACCTTC; V gene: TRBV28; clone size: -; J gene: TRBJ1-2; D gene: TRBD1
CDR3 protein: CASNRLAGNSGANVLTF; CDR3 DNA: TGTGCCAGCAATAGACTAGCGGGGAACTCTGGGGCCAACGTCCTGACTTTC; V gene: TRBV28; clone size: -; J gene: TRBJ2-6; D gene: TRBD2
CDR3 protein: CASYSGNTIYF; CDR3 DNA: TGTGCCAGTTATTCTGGAAACACCATATATTTT; V gene: TRBV28; clone size: -; J gene: TRBJ1-3; D gene: -
CDR3 protein: CAWRRLGLSYGYTF; CDR3 DNA: TGTGCCTGGAGGCGGCTGGGACTCTCCTATGGCTACACCTTC; V gene: TRBV30; clone size: -; J gene: TRBJ1-2; D gene: -
CDR3 protein: CASSQKFQPQHF; CDR3 DNA: TGTGCCAGCAGCCAAAAGTTTCAGCCCCAGCATTTT; V gene: TRBV14; clone size: -; J gene: TRBJ1-5; D gene: -
CDR3 protein: CASSEVDEQYF; CDR3 DNA: TGTGCCAGCAGCGAGGTAGACGAGCAGTACTTC; V gene: TRBV7-2; clone size: -; J gene: TRBJ2-7; D gene: -
CDR3 protein: CAIRTGTRNEQFF; CDR3 DNA: TGTGCCATCCGGACAGGGACTAGGAATGAGCAGTTCTTC; V gene: TRBV19; clone size: -; J gene: TRBJ2-1; D gene: -
CDR3 protein: CASSLGTGAHEQYF; CDR3 DNA: TGTGCCAGCAGCTTAGGGACAGGGGCCCACGAGCAGTACTTC; V gene: TRBV7-2; clone size: -; J gene: TRBJ2-7; D gene: TRBD1
CDR3 protein: CASSDGSGRTYEQYF; CDR3 DNA: TGTGCCAGCAGTGATGGTAGCGGGCGGACCTACGAGCAGTACTTC; V gene: TRBV2; clone size: -; J gene: TRBJ2-7; D gene: TRBD2
CDR3 protein: CASTPTAGQPTDFYNSPLHF; CDR3 DNA: TGTGCCAGCACCCCTACTGCCGGACAGCCCACTGACTTTTATAATTCACCCCTCCACTTT; V gene: TRBV6-2/TRBV6-3; clone size: -; J gene: TRBJ1-6; D gene: -
CDR3 protein: CASSLDRPSTDTQYF; CDR3 DNA: TGTGCCAGCAGCTTAGATCGACCCAGCACAGATACGCAGTATTTT; V gene: TRBV11-2; clone size: -; J gene: TRBJ2-3; D gene: -
CDR3 protein: CAISADYEQYF; CDR3 DNA: TGTGCCATCAGTGCGGATTACGAGCAGTACTTC; V gene: TRBV10-3; clone size: once; J gene: TRBJ2-7; D gene: -
CDR3 protein: CASRTAGAANSPLHF; CDR3 DNA: TGTGCCAGCAGGACTGCAGGGGCGGCCAATTCACCCCTCCACTTT; V gene: TRBV13; clone size: -; J gene: TRBJ1-6; D gene: -
CDR3 protein: CAINKQGGNTEAFF; CDR3 DNA: TGTGCCATCAACAAACAGGGGGGGAACACTGAAGCTTTCTTT; V gene: TRBV10-3; clone size: -; J gene: TRBJ1-1; D gene: TRBD1
CDR3 protein: CASSRGGNTIYF; CDR3 DNA: TGTGCCAGTAGTAGGGGCGGAAACACCATATATTTT; V gene: TRBV19; clone size: -; J gene: TRBJ1-3; D gene: -
CDR3 protein: CASSLSSGAGSSYEQYF; CDR3 DNA: TGTGCCAGCAGCTTATCCTCCGGGGCAGGCTCCTCCTACGAGCAGTACTTC; V gene: TRBV7-8; clone size: -; J gene: TRBJ2-7; D gene: -
CDR3 protein: CASSLGGLNSPLHF; CDR3 DNA: TGTGCCAGCAGCTTAGGGGGGCTTAATTCACCCCTCCACTTT; V gene: TRBV7-9; clone size: -; J gene: TRBJ1-6; D gene: -
CDR3 protein: CASSLRGVRETQYF; CDR3 DNA: TGTGCCAGCAGCTTGCGTGGGGTTCGGGAGACCCAGTACTTC; V gene: TRBV3-1/TRBV3-2; clone size: -; J gene: TRBJ2-5; D gene: -
CDR3 protein: CASRGGSDTQYF; CDR3 DNA: TGTGCCAGCCGGGGGGGCTCAGATACGCAGTATTTT; V gene: TRBV3-1/TRBV3-2; clone size: -; J gene: TRBJ2-3; D gene: TRBD2
CDR3 protein: CASSPWTGSSYEQYF; CDR3 DNA: TGTGCCAGTAGTCCCTGGACAGGGAGCTCCTACGAGCAGTACTTC; V gene: TRBV19; clone size: -; J gene: TRBJ2-7; D gene: TRBD1
CDR3 protein: CASSQDRGLGQPQHF; CDR3 DNA: TGCGCCAGCAGCCAAGACAGGGGGTTGGGTCAGCCCCAGCATTTT; V gene: TRBV4-3; clone size: -; J gene: TRBJ1-5; D gene: TRBD1
CDR3 protein: CASSPGWQKNYGYTF; CDR3 DNA: TGTGCCAGCAGCCCAGGGTGGCAGAAAAACTATGGCTACACCTTC; V gene: TRBV11-3; clone size: once; J gene: TRBJ1-2; D gene: -
CDR3 protein: CASSLVGLNTEAFF; CDR3 DNA: TGTGCCAGCAGCTTAGTAGGCCTGAACACTGAAGCTTTCTTT; V gene: TRBV7-9; clone size: -; J gene: TRBJ1-1; D gene: -
CDR3 protein: CASSQESWYGNSPLHF; CDR3 DNA: TGTGCCAGCAGCCAAGAAAGCTGGTACGGTAATTCACCCCTCCACTTT; V gene: TRBV14; clone size: -; J gene: TRBJ1-6; D gene: -
CDR3 protein: CASTATSGGYNEQFF; CDR3 DNA: TGTGCCAGCACCGCGACTAGCGGGGGTTACAATGAGCAGTTCTTC; V gene: TRBV2; clone size: few; J gene: TRBJ2-1; D gene: TRBD2
CDR3 protein: CASSLMVAGIQYF; CDR3 DNA: TGTGCCAGCAGTTTAATGGTAGCGGGCATTCAGTACTTC; V gene: TRBV28; clone size: -; J gene: TRBJ2-4; D gene: TRBD2
CDR3 protein: CASTSRSSYEQYF; CDR3 DNA: TGTGCCAGCACCAGCCGGAGCTCCTACGAGCAGTACTTC; V gene: TRBV2; clone size: -; J gene: TRBJ2-7; D gene: -
CDR3 protein: CASSYSSGGGTDTQYF; CDR3 DNA: TGTGCCAGCAGCTATTCTAGCGGGGGGGGAACAGATACGCAGTATTTT; V gene: TRBV7-6; clone size: -; J gene: TRBJ2-3; D gene: TRBD2
CDR3 protein: CASAGGTTPGELFF; CDR3 DNA: TGTGCCAGCGCCGGAGGGACTACCCCCGGGGAGCTGTTTTTT; V gene: TRBV19; clone size: -; J gene: TRBJ2-2; D gene: TRBD2